This T cell receptor (beta chain) originates from a study of cytomegalovirus exposure and HLA in healthy donors (dated by TCRdb to between 2016 and 2019). In terms of the full investigation: An earlier analysis of some 600 of the donors reported 276 Gb of sequence data and 100 million to 120 million unique TCR beta sequences obtained from about 179 million T cells. A few DR-DQ haplotypes were handled as single units for association and clustering because linkage in the cohort was strong. Typing coverage varied by locus: about 629-640 donors for A, B, C, DRB1 and DQB1; about 520 for DQA1; about 590 for DPA1; under 490 for DPB1. HLA typing included class I and class II loci at four-digit resolution. Donor age, sex, ethnicity and CMV serostatus were compiled alongside the repertoire data. The genetic ancestry cluster associated with self-reported Caucasian donors included 65% to 90% of the 398 genotyped donors. Across 300 to 500 genotyped donors of the cohort, an average of about 250,000 unique TCR beta nucleotide sequences per donor were sequenced, and 15% to 20% of those sequences were non-productive. Along with the approximately 650-subject first cohort, a separate validation cohort of some 130 different subjects was used. Every discovery cohort repertoire had been produced on one sequencing platform. The study profiled the T cell repertoires of under 700 subjects by immunosequencing and related them to cytomegalovirus serostatus. The study was designed to test whether signatures of past pathogen exposure could be identified by cataloging public T cell receptors. In a later analysis, previously published TCR beta repertoires from about 640 donors were re-analyzed and high-resolution HLA genotyping was added so that TCR occurrence patterns could be studied. A later genetic analysis used genome-wide SNP genotypes for about three fifths of the 666 donors, treating that subset as a discovery cohort. To predict cytomegalovirus infection status, the study brought together high-throughput TCR immunosequencing, statistical association of individual TCRs with disease status, and machine learning. In an earlier analysis of roughly 580 of the donors, high-throughput TCR beta sequencing was used to judge whether each TCR beta V gene segment behaved as functional or pseudogenic. Rather than drawing on any new phenotypic data, the later analysis identified candidate immune exposures from TCR beta sequences and the way those sequences occurred across donors. Approximately 300 gigabases of sequencing data and approximately 91 million unique TCR sequences made up an early release that covered 500 to 700 HLA-typed donors.

The cohort was made up of hundreds of healthy bone marrow donors. Cohort members were all nominally healthy when sampled, although unrecorded immune exposures were likely present. The donor was CMV seronegative and was included in the group of around 320 seronegative cohort members. Every donor gave a peripheral blood sample, and the peripheral blood mononuclear cells from that sample were used for TCR beta sequencing. The Qiagen DNeasy Blood Extraction Kit was used to extract genomic DNA from the blood cell samples. The paper's findings and limits, for the study overall: Correlated functional status among segregating V segments might reflect linkage disequilibrium, but an unknown experimental factor could not be ruled out. Only TCR beta chains were sequenced in this cohort, and the absence of alpha or paired-chain data limited detectable features. When HLA alleles, especially DR and DQ, strongly co-occurred, TCR associations were difficult to assign to individual alleles. Specific HLA alleles were associated with more than 15,000 TCR beta sequences at a false discovery rate of 0.05 in a later analysis. It was suggested by the authors that the approach could potentially be generalized to other disease states and immunological phenotypes. CMV serostatus was the only immune exposure information available for the cohort. In an earlier analysis of more than 450 of the donors, most TCR beta V segments were observed in productive rearrangements about 87% or about 30% of the time, broadly matching IMGT annotations. Sequencing depth was assumed to be roughly uniform across donors in the presence/absence analyses, though that assumption may not hold. In a later analysis, most CMV-associated TCR beta chains were found to appear HLA-restricted, with HLA associations seemingly driven largely by CMV exposure. A further reported finding was that TCR beta sequences accurately predicted the HLA-A and HLA-B alleles for most subjects in the first cohort. While some public TCRs were present in many individuals, most TCR sequences turned up only very rarely across donors. Three of the identified cytomegalovirus-associated TCR beta chains were confirmed in vitro to be specific for cytomegalovirus antigens. Because counts were too low, roughly 17 rarely observed V segments, including chromosome 9 orphons, were left out of the earlier analysis of several hundred of the donors. Compared with equally common non-associated chains, HLA-associated TCR beta chains in a later analysis were more clonally expanded and had lower generation probabilities. The classifier was reported to diagnose cytomegalovirus status with high specificity and sensitivity in both the original and validation cohorts. Because some donors lacked HLA typing at each locus, the association tests relied only on the typed subset. In a later analysis, the rate of TCR association differed among HLA loci, with DRB1 alleles having the most associated TCRs and HLA-C alleles having the fewest. In a later genetic analysis, a missense DCLRE1C variant was associated with V-gene and J-gene trimming of TCR beta chains, and the association was replicated in an independent cohort. A later genetic analysis reported fewer N-insertions in productive TCRs among donors in an Asian-associated ancestry cluster than the approximately 670-donor mean. According to a later analysis, parvovirus B19, influenza, CMV and Epstein-Barr virus appeared linked to several top co-occurrence clusters. The study listed 164 TCR beta chains as associated with cytomegalovirus. A cluster of highly shared sequence variants was judged likely to represent a technical artifact of the sequencing pipeline.

Library method: the immunoSEQ multiplex PCR assay. A mixture of 60 forward primers for TCR Vbeta segments and 13 reverse primers for TCR Jbeta segments was used in the multiplex PCR. The CDR3 region of rearranged TCR beta genes was amplified from genomic DNA with a multiplex PCR assay. The amplified TCR beta libraries were sequenced on the Illumina HiSeq System as 87-base-pair reads. In the authors' own workflow: Across the 500 to 750 repertoires, a later analysis counted 60 million to 90 million unique TCR beta chains, around 10 million of which were shared by at least two donors. To remove PCR and sequencing errors, raw reads were error-corrected and collapsed into unique sequences using a nearest-neighbor algorithm that merged closely related sequences. V, D and J gene segments were assigned by aligning CDR3 sequences to IMGT reference sequences. For a sequence to be retained, a match of at least six nucleotides to both a V gene segment and a J gene segment was required. Rearrangements were called productive when the CDR3 lacked stop codons and stayed in frame with V and J; all others were non-productive. Following IMGT convention, CDR3 was defined as the stretch from the second conserved V-encoded cysteine up to the conserved J-encoded phenylalanine. Sequences without an unambiguous match to a single V gene segment were excluded from the earlier analysis of approximately 560 of the donors. An earlier analysis of about 600 of the donors called V segments functional above 56.7% productive rearrangements and segregating when the between-donor standard deviation exceeded 5%. A statistical classification framework was built to diagnose cytomegalovirus status from the catalog of TCR beta chain sequences. A later analysis assigned V and J genes by comparing TCR nucleotide sequences with IMGT/GENE-DB human TR gene sequences. A later analysis assigned CDR3 sequences and most-parsimonious VDJ recombination scenarios with the TCRdist pipeline. In a later analysis, each TCR beta chain was defined by its CDR3 amino acid sequence together with its V-gene family, and reads without a unique V-gene family were excluded. As a way to deal with suspected cross-contamination and a sequencing artifact, a later analysis dropped hundreds of nucleotide sequences that were highly shared and had low generation probability. For each public chain, a later analysis derived a clonal expansion index from normalized ranks of inferred template counts within each repertoire. In a later analysis, generation probabilities were computed with a VDJ recombination model fitted to out-of-frame rearrangements, and the resulting probabilities were checked against IGoR. In a later analysis, hypergeometric tests were used to score TCR-TCR, TCR-HLA and TCR-CMV co-occurrence, with a repertoire-size bias correction applied to TCR pairs. To estimate false discovery rates, a later analysis permuted the HLA or CMV assignments 20 times. In a later analysis, co-occurring TCRs were grouped using DBSCAN, with TCRdist sequence similarity added in when clustering inside HLA-allele-positive subsets. Repertoires with fewer than 30,000 or more than 120,000 public chains were left out of co-occurrence clustering, as were five repertoires with anomalous nucleotide sharing. Sourced from immuneACCESS, this table was stored by TCRdb with only in-frame sequences that have V and J called. A share of the clones is absent; for the studies checked, an unresolved V gene accounts for under half, and the remainder has no known explanation. The V and J calls and clone size are taken from that table; D and trimming were inferred from the DNA. Within this sample are 250,000 or so clones, with about 90% of them counted one time only. The ten most abundant clones make up 1.5% to 2% of the sample.

In its sample, this clone was seen once. Its antigen remains unidentified. No base qualities exist here, and no much larger clone lies one base off it. The sequenced sample was PBMCs. The receptor comes from a girl aged 2-10 years in good health and CMV-seronegative.

CDR3 sequence: CASSFLVAGSGGEQYF. The DNA is TGTGCCAGCAGTTTTTTGGTAGCGGGGTCCGGGGGCGAGCAGTACTTC. The receptor chain draws on TRBV28 and TRBJ2-7; 8 central nucleotides agree with TRBD2. The CDR3 starts with the cysteine, ends with the phenylalanine, and has 16 residues. The kept DNA is CDR3 alone, 48 bases in frame from the first base. CDR1 and CDR2 are read off the germline V gene as MDHEN and SYDVKM. V is cut back by 3 bases and J by 6 bases, with 13 bases in the junction unmatched.